The following is a T cell receptor beta chain sequence with its context. Its antigen is undetermined. These data belong to a study of T cell responses to AZD1222 COVID-19 vaccine. The study, taken as a whole, reports: CD4 TCRs associated with vaccination spanned spike, dominating at 160-218 and 743-854.

Germline CDR1 and CDR2: LGHNA and YSLEER. The CDR3 runs to 15 residues. Trimming took off 2 bases at V and 0 bases at J, with 11 bases between the two ends. Libraries were prepared by immunoSEQ multiplex PCR; TCRdb keeps only in-frame clonotypes and omits some of them. The data contain around 150,000 clones, around nine tenths of them singletons. This chain uses TRBV4-3 with TRBJ2-7; possible D gene TRBD1, 6 bases. The TCR comes from an adult in good health. This material consisted of peripheral blood, taken on day 0 of AZD1222 vaccination. The CDR3 protein is CASSQFPGDSYEQYF. The CDR3, as DNA: TGCGCCAGCAGCCAATTTCCAGGGGACTCCTACGAGCAGTACTTC.